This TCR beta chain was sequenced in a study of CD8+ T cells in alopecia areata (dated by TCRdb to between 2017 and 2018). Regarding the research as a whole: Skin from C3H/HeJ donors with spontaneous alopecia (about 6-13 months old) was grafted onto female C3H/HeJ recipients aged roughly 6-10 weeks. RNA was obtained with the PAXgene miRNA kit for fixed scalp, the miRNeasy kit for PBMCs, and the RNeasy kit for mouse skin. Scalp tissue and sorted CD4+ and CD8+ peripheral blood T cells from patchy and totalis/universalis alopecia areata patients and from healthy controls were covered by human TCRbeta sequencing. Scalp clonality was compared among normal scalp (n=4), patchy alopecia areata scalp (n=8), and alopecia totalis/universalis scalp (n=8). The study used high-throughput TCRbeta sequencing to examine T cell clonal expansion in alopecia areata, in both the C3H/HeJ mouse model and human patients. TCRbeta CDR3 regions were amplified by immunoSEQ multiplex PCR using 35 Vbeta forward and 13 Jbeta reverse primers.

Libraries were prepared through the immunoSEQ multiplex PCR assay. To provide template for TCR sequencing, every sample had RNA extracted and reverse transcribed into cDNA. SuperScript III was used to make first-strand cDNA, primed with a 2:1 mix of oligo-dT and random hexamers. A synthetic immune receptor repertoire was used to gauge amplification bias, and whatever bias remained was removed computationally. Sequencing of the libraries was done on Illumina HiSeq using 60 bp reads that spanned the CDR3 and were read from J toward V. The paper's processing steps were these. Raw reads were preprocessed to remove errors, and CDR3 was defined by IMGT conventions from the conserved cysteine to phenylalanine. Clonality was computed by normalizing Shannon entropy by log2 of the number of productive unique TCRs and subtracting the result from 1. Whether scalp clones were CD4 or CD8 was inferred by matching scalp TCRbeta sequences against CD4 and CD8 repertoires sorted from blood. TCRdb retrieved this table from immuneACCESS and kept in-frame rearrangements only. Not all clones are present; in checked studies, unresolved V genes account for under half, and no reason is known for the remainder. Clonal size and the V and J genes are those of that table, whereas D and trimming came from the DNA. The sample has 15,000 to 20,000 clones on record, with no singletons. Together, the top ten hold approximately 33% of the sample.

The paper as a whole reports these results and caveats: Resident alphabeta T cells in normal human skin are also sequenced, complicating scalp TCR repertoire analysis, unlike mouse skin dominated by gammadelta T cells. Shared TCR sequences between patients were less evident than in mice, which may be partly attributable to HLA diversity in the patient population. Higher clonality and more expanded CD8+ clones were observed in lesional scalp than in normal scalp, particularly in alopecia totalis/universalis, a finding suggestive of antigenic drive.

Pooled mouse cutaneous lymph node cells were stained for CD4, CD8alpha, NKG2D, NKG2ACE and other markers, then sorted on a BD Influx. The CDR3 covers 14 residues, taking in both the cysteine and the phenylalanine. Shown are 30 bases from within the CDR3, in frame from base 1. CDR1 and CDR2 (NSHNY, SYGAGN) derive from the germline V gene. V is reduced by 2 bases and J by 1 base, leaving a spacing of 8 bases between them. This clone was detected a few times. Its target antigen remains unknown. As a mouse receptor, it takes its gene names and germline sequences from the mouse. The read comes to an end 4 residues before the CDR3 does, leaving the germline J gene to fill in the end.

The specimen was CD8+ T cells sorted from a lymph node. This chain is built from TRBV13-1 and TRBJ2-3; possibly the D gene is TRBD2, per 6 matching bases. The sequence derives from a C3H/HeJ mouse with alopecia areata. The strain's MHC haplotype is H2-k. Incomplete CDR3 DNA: TGTGCCAGCAGTGAACCTGGGGGTGCAGAA. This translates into CASSEPGGAE. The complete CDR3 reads CASSEPGGAETLYF.